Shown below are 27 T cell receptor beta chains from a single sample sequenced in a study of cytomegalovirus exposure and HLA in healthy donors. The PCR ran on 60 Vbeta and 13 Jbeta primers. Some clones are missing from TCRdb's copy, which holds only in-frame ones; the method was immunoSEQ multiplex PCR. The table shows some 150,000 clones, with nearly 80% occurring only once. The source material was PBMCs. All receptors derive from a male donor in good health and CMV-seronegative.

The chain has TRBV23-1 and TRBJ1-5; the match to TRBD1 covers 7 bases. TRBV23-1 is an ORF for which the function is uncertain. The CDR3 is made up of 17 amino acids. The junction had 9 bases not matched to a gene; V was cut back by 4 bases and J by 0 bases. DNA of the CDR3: TGCGCCAGCAGTCCTGCCCCGACAGGGTATAGCAATCAGCCCCAGCATTTT. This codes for CASSPAPTGYSNQPQHF.

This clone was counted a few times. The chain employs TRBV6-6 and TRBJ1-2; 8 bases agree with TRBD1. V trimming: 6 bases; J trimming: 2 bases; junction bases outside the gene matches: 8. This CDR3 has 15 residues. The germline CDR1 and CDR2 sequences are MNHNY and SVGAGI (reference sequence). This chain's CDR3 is CASSPARGLNYGYTF. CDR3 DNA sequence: TGTGCCAGCAGCCCGGCCAGGGGGCTCAACTATGGCTACACCTTC.

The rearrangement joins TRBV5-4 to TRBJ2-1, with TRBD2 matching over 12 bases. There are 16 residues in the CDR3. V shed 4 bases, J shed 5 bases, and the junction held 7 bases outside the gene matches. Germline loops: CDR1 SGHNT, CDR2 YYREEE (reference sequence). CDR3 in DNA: TGTGCCAGCAGCGGCCGTAGGACTAGCGGGAACAATGAGCAGTTCTTC. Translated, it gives CASSGRRTSGNNEQFF.

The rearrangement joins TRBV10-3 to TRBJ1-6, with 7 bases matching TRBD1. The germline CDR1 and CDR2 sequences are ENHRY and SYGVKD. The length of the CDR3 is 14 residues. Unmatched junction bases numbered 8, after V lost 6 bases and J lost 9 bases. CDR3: CAIRGTADRSPLHF. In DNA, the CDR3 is TGTGCCATCAGGGGGACAGCGGATCGTTCACCCCTCCACTTT.

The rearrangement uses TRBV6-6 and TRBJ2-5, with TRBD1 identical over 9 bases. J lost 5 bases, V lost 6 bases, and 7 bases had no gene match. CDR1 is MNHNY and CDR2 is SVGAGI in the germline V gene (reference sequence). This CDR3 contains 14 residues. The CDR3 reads CASRPDRGGETQYF. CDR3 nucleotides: TGTGCCAGCAGACCGGACAGGGGAGGGGAGACCCAGTACTTC.

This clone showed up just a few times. The CDR3 region is CAWSPDRAPMNTEAFF. The CDR3 DNA is TGTGCCTGGAGTCCGGACAGGGCCCCCATGAACACTGAAGCTTTCTTT. The chain combines TRBV30 with TRBJ1-1, with 8 bases aligning to TRBD1. The V and J ends lost 2 bases and 0 bases, in that order; junction bases with no gene match: 8. The germline gives CDR1 GTSNPN, CDR2 SVGIG (reference sequence). The CDR3 extends over 16 amino acids.

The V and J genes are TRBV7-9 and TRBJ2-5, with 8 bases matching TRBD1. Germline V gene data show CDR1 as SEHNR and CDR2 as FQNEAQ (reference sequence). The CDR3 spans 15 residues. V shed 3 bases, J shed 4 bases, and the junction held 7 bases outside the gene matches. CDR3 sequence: CASSFSRGLRETQYF. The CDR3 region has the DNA TGTGCCAGCAGCTTCAGCAGGGGGCTCAGAGAGACCCAGTACTTC.

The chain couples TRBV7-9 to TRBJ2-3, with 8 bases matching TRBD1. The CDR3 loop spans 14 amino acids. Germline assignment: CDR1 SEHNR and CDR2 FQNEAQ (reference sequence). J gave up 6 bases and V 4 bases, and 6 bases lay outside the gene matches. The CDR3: CASSSRQGWDTQYF. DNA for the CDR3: TGTGCCAGCAGCTCACGACAGGGGTGGGATACGCAGTATTTT.

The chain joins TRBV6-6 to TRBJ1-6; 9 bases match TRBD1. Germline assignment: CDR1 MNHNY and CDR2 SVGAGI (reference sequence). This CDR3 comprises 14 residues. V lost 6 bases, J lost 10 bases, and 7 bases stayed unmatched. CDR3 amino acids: CASSWTGVQSPLHF. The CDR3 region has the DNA TGTGCCAGCAGCTGGACAGGGGTTCAGTCACCCCTCCACTTT.

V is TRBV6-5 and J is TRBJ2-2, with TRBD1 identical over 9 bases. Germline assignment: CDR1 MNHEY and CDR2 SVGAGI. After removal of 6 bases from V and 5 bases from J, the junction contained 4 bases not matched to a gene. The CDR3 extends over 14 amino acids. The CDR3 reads CASSNGQGTGELFF. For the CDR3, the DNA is TGTGCCAGCAGCAACGGACAGGGGACCGGGGAGCTGTTTTTT.

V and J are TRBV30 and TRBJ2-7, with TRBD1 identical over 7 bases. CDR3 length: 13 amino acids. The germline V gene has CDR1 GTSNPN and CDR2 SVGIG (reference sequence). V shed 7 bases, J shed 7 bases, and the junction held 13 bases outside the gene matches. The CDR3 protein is CASATGRLGEQYF. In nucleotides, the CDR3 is TGTGCCTCCGCGACAGGGCGACTCGGGGAGCAGTACTTC.

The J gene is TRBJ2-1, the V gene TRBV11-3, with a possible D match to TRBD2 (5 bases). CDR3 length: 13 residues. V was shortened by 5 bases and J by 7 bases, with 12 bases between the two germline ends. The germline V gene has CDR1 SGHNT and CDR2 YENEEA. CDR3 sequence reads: CASSPRSGNEQFF. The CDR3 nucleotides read TGTGCCAGCAGCCCCCGTTCGGGGAATGAGCAGTTCTTC.

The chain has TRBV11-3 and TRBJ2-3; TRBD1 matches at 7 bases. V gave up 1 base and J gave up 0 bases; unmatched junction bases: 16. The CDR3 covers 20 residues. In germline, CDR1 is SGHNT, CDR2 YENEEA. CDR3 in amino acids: CASSLVVFFSGQTSTDTQYF. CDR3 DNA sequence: TGTGCCAGCAGCTTAGTTGTCTTCTTTTCGGGACAGACTAGCACAGATACGCAGTATTTT.

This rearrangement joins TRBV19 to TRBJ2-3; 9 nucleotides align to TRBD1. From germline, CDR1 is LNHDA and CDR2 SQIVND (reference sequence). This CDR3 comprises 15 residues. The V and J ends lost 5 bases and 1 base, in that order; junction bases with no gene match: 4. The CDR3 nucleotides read TGTGCCAGTAGTGTCCGGGACAGGGGCACAGATACGCAGTATTTT. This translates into CASSVRDRGTDTQYF.

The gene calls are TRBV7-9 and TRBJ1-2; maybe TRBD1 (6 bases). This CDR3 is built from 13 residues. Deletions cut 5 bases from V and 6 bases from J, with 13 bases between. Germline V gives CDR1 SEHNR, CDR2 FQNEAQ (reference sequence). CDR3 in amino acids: CASSPPDSDGYTF. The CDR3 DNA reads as TGTGCCAGCAGCCCACCGGACAGTGATGGCTACACCTTC. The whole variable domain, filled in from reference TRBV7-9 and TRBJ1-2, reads DTGVSQNPRHKITKRGQNVTFRCDPISEHNRLYWYRQTLGQGPEFLTYFQNEAQLEKSRLLSDRFSAERPKGSFSTLEIQRTEQGDSAMYLCASSPPDSDGYTFGSGTRLTVV.

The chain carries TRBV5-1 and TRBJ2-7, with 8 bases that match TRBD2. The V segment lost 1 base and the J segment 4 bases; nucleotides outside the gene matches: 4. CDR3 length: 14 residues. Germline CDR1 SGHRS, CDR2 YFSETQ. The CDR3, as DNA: TGCGCCAGCAGCTTGACTAGCGGTAATTACGAGCAGTACTTC. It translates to CASSLTSGNYEQYF.

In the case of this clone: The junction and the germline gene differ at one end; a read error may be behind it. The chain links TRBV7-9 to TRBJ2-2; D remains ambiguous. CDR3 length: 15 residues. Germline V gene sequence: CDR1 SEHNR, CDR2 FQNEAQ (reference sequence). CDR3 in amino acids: CSSSLGQANTGELFF. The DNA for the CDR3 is TGTTCCAGCAGCTTAGGGCAGGCGAACACCGGGGAGCTGTTTTTT.

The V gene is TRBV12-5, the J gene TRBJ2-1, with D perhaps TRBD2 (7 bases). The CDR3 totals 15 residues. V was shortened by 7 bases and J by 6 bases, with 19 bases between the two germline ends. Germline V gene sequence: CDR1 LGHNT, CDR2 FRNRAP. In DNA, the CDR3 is TGTGCTAGTGCCTTGGTGGAGGGGGGGGCCAATGAGCAGTTCTTC. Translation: CASALVEGGANEQFF. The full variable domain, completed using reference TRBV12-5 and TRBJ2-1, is DARVTQTPRHKVTEMGQEVTMRCQPILGHNTVFWYRQTMMQGLELLAYFRNRAPLDDSGMPKDRFSAEMPDATLATLKIQPSEPRDSAVYFCASALVEGGANEQFFGPGTRLTVL.

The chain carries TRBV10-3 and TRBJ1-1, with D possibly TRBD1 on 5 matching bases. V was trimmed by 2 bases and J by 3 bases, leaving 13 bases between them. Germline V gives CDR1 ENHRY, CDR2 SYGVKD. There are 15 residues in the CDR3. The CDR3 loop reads CAISEGWGGDTEAFF. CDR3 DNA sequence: TGTGCCATCAGTGAGGGTTGGGGGGGGGACACTGAAGCTTTCTTT.

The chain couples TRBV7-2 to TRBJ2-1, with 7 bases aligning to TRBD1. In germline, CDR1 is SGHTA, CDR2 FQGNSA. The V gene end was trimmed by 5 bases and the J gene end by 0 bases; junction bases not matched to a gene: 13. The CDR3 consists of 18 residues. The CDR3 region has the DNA TGTGCCAGCAGCCCAGGGGGAAAAGGACATAGCTCCTACAATGAGCAGTTCTTC. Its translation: CASSPGGKGHSSYNEQFF.

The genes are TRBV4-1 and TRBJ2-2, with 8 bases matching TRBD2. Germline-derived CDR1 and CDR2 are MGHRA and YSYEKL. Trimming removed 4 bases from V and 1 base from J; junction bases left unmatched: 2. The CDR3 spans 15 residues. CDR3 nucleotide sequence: TGCGCCAGCAGCCCCGGGGGGGGGAACACCGGGGAGCTGTTTTTT. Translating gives CASSPGGGNTGELFF.

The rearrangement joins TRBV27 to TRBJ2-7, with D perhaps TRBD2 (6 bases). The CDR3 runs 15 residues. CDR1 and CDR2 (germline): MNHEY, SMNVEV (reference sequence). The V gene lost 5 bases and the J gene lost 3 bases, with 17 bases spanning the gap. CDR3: CASSRGGNLGYEQYF. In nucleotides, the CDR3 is TGTGCCAGCAGTAGAGGCGGGAACCTCGGCTACGAGCAGTACTTC.

In DNA, the CDR3 is TGTGCTAGTGTCAGTGGGACAGGACCCTACGAGCAGTACTTC. Its protein product is CASVSGTGPYEQYF. The chain employs TRBV12-5 and TRBJ2-7, with 8 bases lining up with TRBD1. The ends lost 7 bases at V and 2 bases at J; junction bases unmatched: 7. Germline V CDR1 and CDR2: LGHNT, FRNRAP. The CDR3 loop spans 14 amino acids.

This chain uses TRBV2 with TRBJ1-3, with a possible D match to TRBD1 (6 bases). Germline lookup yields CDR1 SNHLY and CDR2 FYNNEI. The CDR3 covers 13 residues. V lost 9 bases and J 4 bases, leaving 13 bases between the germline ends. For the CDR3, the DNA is TGTGCCAGTAGGGGGAATTTCGGAAACACCATATATTTT. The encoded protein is CASRGNFGNTIYF.

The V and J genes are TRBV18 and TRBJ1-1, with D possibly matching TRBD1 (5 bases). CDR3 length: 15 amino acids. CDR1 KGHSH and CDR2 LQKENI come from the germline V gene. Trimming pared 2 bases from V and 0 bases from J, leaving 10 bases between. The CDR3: CASSPGAGVNTEAFF. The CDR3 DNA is TGTGCCAGCTCACCAGGGGCAGGAGTGAACACTGAAGCTTTCTTT.

The CDR3 DNA follows: TGTGCCAGCAGCGGGAGAACGAAGAACAATGAGCAGTTCTTC. This sequence encodes CASSGRTKNNEQFF. This chain joins TRBV9 and TRBJ2-1; D not resolved. This CDR3 spans 14 amino acids. V was clipped by 3 bases and J by 5 bases, with 12 bases between them. Germline-derived CDR1 and CDR2 are SGDLS and YYNGEE.

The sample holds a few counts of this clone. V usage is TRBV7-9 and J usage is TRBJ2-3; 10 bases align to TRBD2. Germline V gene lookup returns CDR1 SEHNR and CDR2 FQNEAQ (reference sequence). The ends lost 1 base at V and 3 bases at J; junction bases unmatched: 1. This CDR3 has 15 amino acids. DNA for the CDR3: TGTGCCAGCAGCTTAGTAGCGGGAGGTACAGATACGCAGTATTTT. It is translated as CASSLVAGGTDTQYF.